This TCR beta chain stems from a study of early T cells in non-severe SARS-CoV-2 infection. At the level of the study: Sequencing used unsorted whole-blood bulk RNA, so chains lack pairing.

cDNA molecules, individually, were tagged with unique molecular identifiers. TCRdb analysed the 5' RACE reads with MiXCR anew, one entry per CDR3 protein. The top ten clones hold around 5.3% of a sample with fewer than 60,000 distinct CDR3 sequences, about a tenth of them seen once. By sample share, this clonotype is medium-sized (0.01 to 0.1%). Its specificity is not known. Study findings and constraints: Reliance on VDJdb matching favored anti-spike CD8 responses; private and CD4 specificities were missed.

With 5 bases clipped from V and 10 bases from J, the junction kept 8 bases outside the gene matches. The CDR3 contains 15 residues. CDR1 is SEHNR and CDR2 is FQNEAQ in the germline V gene (reference sequence). The receptor was derived from an adult who was a healthcare worker with PCR-confirmed SARS-CoV-2 infection or an uninfected control (not recorded which). The sample was whole blood, taken at baseline. The J gene is TRBJ1-6, the V gene TRBV7-9; 10 bases fit TRBD1. The CDR3 loop reads CASSPTGTGASPLHF. The CDR3 nucleotides read TGTGCCAGCAGCCCGACCGGGACAGGGGCGTCACCCCTCCACTTT.